Detailed here is one TCR beta chain. This entry is derived from a study of OX40 agonist ivuxolimab in advanced cancers. Study at large: Dose-escalation patients suffered from hepatocellular carcinoma, melanoma, renal cell or head and neck cancer. Previous treatment with anti-PD-1, anti-PD-L1 or anti-CTLA-4 therapy was allowed; about 40% had received some.

The V and J ends lost 5 bases and 3 bases respectively, with 5 bases between them. CDR3 size: 11 residues. Germline V gene lookup returns CDR1 SNHLY and CDR2 FYNNEI. The method was immunoSEQ multiplex PCR; TCRdb's version includes in-frame clones alone and lacks a portion of them. This sample yields around 60,000 clones, of which about four fifths are seen a single time; roughly 10% belongs to the top ten. The sample here was CD4+ or CD8+ T cells sorted from blood, taken in a trial of the OX40 agonist ivuxolimab. The origin of this receptor is an adult with an advanced solid tumor such as melanoma, head and neck, liver or kidney cancer. The chain links TRBV2 to TRBJ2-7; unclear D gene. The CDR3 coding sequence is TGTGCCAGCAGTCGGAACTACGAGCAGTACTTC. As protein: CASSRNYEQYF.